The clone carrying this T cell receptor delta chain was detected many times. A far larger clone is only one base removed, so a read error is likely. Other DNA sequences in this specimen translate into the identical CDR3. These data come from a study of γδ T cells in repeated Plasmodium falciparum infection. TCRdb made new clone calls on the multiplex PCR reads using CATT. The sample has tens of thousands of delta-chain clones, less than 2% seen once; the top ten hold approximately 8.6%. Germline CDR1 and CDR2: TSWWSYY and QGS. The CDR3 loop spans 17 amino acids. Bulk repertoires came from Vgamma9/Vdelta2+ or Vdelta2-negative gammadelta T cells flow-sorted from PBMC.

The chain uses TRDV1 and TRDJ1, with 9 positions matching TRDD3. The J gene was missing in TCRdb and was found by matching the end of the DNA to germline. The sequencing input was gamma-delta T cells from blood. The receptor was derived from a pool of human donors (malaria-infected and uninfected, not separated). The CDR3 DNA sequence: TGTGCTCTTGGGGTCGGGGCTGGGGGATTCTCTACCGACAAACTCATCTTT. Its translation is CALGVGAGGFSTDKLIF.